This entry concerns a single T cell receptor (beta chain). Profiled with immunoSEQ multiplex PCR; TCRdb holds only in-frame clones, not every one. The sample lists 90,000 to 100,000 clones, about four fifths occurring once. This record belongs to a study of control samples from healthy donors and cancer patients. The sequence was obtained from a woman in her 30s in good health. The sequencing input was blood.

CDR3: CASRRTGSQEKLFF. In nucleotides, the CDR3 is TGTGCCAGTAGACGCACAGGGTCGCAAGAAAAACTGTTTTTT. The chain carries TRBV19 and TRBJ1-4, with D possibly being TRBD1 (6 bases). Deletions cut 6 bases from V and 8 bases from J, with 16 bases between. The CDR3 has 14 amino acids. CDR1 is LNHDA, CDR2 SQIVND, per germline (reference sequence).